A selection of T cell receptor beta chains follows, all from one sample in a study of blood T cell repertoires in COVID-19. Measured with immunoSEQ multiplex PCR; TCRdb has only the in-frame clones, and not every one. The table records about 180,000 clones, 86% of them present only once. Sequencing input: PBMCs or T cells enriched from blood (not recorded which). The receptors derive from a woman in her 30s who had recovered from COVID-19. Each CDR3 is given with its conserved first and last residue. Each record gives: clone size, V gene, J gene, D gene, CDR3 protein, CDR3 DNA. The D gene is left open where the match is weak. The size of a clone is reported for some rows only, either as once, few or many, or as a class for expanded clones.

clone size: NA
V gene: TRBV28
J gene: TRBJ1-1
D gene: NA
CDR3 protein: CAIGSTEAFF
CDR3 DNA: TGTGCCATCGGGAGTACTGAAGCTTTCTTT

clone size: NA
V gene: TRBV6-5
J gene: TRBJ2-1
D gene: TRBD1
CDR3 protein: CASTPGQNNEQFF
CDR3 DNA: TGTGCCAGCACCCCGGGACAGAACAATGAGCAGTTCTTC

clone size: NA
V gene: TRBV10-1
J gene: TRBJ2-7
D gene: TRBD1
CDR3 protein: CASSGGTEAYEQYF
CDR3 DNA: TGCGCCAGCAGTGGGGGGACAGAAGCCTACGAGCAGTACTTC

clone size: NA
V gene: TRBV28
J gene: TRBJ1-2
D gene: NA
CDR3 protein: CATKPTPGRGYTF
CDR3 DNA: TGTGCCACAAAGCCTACTCCGGGGAGGGGCTACACCTTC

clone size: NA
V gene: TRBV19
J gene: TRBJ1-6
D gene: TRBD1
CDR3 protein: CASRRSGTANSPLHF
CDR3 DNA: TGTGCCAGTAGACGATCCGGGACAGCTAATTCACCCCTCCACTTT

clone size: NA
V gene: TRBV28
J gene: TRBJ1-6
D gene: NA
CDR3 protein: CASSKSSYNSPLHF
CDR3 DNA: TGTGCCAGCAGTAAGAGCTCCTATAATTCACCCCTCCACTTT

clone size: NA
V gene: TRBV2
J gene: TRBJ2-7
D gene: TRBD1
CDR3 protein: CASSYGQGLPYEQYF
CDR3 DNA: TGTGCCAGCAGTTATGGACAGGGGCTACCCTACGAGCAGTACTTC

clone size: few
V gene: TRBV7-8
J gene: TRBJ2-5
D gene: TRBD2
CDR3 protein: CASSLNSGTNAQETQYF
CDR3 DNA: TGTGCCAGCAGCTTAAATTCCGGGACTAACGCCCAAGAGACCCAGTACTTC

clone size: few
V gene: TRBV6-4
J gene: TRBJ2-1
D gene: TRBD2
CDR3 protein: CASSDSGGRGDEQFF
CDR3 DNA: TGTGCCAGCAGTGACTCGGGCGGGAGAGGCGATGAGCAGTTCTTC

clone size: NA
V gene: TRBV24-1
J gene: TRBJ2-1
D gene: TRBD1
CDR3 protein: CATSESPGQDPEQFF
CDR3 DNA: TGTGCCACCAGTGAGTCGCCGGGACAGGACCCTGAGCAGTTCTTC

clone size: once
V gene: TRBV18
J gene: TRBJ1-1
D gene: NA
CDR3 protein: CASSATGGETEAFF
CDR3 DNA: TGTGCCAGCTCAGCTACCGGGGGTGAGACTGAAGCTTTCTTT

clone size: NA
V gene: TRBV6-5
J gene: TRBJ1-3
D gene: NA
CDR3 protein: CASSYSFRVSGNTIYF
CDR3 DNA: TGTGCCAGCAGTTACTCGTTCAGGGTCTCTGGAAACACCATATATTTT

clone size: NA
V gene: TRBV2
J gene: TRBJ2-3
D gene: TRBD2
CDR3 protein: CARSAGVTDTQYF
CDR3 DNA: TGTGCCCGGTCAGCGGGAGTGACAGATACGCAGTATTTT

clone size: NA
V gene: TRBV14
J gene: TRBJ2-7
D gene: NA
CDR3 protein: CASSQYQGRDEQYF
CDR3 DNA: TGTGCCAGCAGCCAATATCAGGGTAGAGACGAGCAGTACTTC

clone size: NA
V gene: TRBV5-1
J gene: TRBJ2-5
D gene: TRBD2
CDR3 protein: CASSFAGEEETQYF
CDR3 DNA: TGCGCCAGCAGCTTTGCGGGGGAAGAAGAGACCCAGTACTTC

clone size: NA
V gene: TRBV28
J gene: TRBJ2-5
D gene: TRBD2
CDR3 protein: CASSETSGNQETQYF
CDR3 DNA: TGTGCCAGCAGTGAAACTAGCGGGAATCAAGAGACCCAGTACTTC

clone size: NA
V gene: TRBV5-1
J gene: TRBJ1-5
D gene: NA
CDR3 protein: CASSLAGESNQPQHF
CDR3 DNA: TGCGCCAGCAGCTTGGCGGGGGAGAGCAATCAGCCCCAGCATTTT

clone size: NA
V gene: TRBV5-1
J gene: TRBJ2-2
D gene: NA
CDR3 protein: CASSYKQGGRNTGELFF
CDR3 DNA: TGCGCCAGCAGCTATAAACAGGGCGGAAGAAACACCGGGGAGCTGTTTTTT

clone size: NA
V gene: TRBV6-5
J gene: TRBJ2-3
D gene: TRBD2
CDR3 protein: CASSTSGRARDTQYF
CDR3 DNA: TGTGCCAGCAGTACAAGCGGGAGGGCCAGGGATACGCAGTATTTT

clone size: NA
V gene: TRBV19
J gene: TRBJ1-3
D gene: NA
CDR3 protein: CASSTSRVGNTIYF
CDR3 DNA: TGTGCCAGTAGTACGAGTCGCGTTGGAAACACCATATATTTT

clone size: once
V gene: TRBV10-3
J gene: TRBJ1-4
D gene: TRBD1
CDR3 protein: CAISESNRGTNEKLFF
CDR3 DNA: TGTGCCATCAGTGAGTCGAACAGGGGGACTAATGAAAAACTGTTTTTT

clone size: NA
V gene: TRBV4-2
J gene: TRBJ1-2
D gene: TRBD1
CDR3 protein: CASSQELRGPYGYTF
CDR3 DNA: TGTGCCAGCAGCCAAGAGTTGAGGGGGCCCTATGGCTACACCTTC

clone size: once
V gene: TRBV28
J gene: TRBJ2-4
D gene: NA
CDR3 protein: CASSISLNIQYF
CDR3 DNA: TGTGCCAGCAGTATCTCTTTAAACATTCAGTACTTC

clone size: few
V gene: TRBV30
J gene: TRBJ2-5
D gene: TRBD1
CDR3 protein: CAWKVSDRGIMETQYF
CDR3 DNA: TGTGCCTGGAAGGTTTCCGACAGGGGTATCATGGAGACCCAGTACTTC

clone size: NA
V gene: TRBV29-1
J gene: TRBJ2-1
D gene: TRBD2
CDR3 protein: CSVAGLANNEQFF
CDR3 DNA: TGCAGCGTTGCGGGACTAGCAAACAATGAGCAGTTCTTC

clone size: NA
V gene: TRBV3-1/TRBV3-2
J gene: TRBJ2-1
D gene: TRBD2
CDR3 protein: CASSPETSGLHEQFF
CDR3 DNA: TGTGCCAGCAGCCCAGAGACTAGCGGTCTCCATGAGCAGTTCTTC

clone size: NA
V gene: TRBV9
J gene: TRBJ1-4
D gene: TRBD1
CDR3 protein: CASSVTGTDEKLFF
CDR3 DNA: TGTGCCAGCAGCGTGACAGGGACGGATGAAAAACTGTTTTTT

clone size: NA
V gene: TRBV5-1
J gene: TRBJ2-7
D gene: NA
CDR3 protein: CASSLEGVGEQYF
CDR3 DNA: TGCGCCAGCAGCTTGGAGGGGGTTGGCGAGCAGTACTTC

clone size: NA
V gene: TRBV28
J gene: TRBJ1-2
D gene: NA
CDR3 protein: CATTGSRYGYTF
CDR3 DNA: TGTGCCACCACAGGGTCTCGCTATGGCTACACCTTC

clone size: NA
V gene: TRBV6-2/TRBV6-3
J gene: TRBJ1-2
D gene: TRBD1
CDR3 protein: CASSDVPGGGYGYTF
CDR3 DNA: TGTGCCAGCAGTGACGTACCAGGGGGCGGCTATGGCTACACCTTC

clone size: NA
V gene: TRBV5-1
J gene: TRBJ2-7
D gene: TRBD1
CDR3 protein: CASSVMGQGTPYEQYF
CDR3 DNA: TGCGCCAGCAGCGTAATGGGACAGGGGACTCCCTACGAGCAGTACTTC

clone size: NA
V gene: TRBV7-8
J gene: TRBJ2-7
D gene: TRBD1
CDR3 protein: CASSLAGTAISYEQYF
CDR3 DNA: TGTGCCAGCAGCTTAGCCGGGACAGCGATTTCCTACGAGCAGTACTTC

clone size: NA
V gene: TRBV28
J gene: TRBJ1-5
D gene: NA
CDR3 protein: CASRRSGYGNQPQHF
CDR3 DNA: TGTGCCAGCAGGCGATCAGGATATGGCAATCAGCCCCAGCATTTT

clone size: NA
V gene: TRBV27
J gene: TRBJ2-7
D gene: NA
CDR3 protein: CASRNDSSRHYEQYF
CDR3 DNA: TGTGCCAGCAGAAATGACAGTAGTCGTCACTACGAGCAGTACTTC

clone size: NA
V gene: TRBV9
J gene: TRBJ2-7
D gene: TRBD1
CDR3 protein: CASGQGELYEQYF
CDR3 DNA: TGTGCCAGCGGGCAGGGGGAGCTCTACGAGCAGTACTTC

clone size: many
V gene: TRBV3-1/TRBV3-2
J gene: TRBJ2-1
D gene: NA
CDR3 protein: CASSPRWGERAAEQFF
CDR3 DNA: TGTGCCAGCAGCCCTCGGTGGGGGGAGCGGGCAGCTGAGCAGTTCTTC

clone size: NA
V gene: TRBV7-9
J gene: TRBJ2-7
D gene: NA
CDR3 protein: CASSKDRNYEQYF
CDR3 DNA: TGTGCCAGCAGCAAGGACAGAAACTACGAGCAGTACTTC

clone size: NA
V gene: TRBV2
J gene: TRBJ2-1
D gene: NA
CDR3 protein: CASSPFIGQHNEQFF
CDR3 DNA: TGTGCCAGCAGTCCCTTTATAGGACAGCACAATGAGCAGTTCTTC

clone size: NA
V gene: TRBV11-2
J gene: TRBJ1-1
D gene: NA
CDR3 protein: CASSLRGYTEAFF
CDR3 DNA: TGTGCCAGCAGCTTAAGGGGATACACTGAAGCTTTCTTT

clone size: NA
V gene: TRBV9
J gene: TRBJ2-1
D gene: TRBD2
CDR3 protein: CASSVALALAGRRNEQFF
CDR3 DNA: TGTGCCAGCAGCGTAGCCTTGGCGCTAGCGGGACGACGGAATGAGCAGTTCTTC

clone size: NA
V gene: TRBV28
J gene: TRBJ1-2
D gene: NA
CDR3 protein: CASNNNYGYTF
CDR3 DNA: TGTGCCAGCAACAATAACTATGGCTACACCTTC

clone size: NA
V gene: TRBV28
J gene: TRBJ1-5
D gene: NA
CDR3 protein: CASTGRYGNQPQHF
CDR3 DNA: TGTGCCAGCACCGGGAGATACGGCAATCAGCCCCAGCATTTT

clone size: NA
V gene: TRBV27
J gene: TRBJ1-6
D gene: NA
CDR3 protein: CASSLEGGNSPLHF
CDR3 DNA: TGTGCCAGCAGTTTGGAGGGGGGGAATTCACCCCTCCACTTT

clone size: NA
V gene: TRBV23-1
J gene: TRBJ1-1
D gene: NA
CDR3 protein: CASSHPRGRGRNTEAFF
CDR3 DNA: TGCGCCAGCAGTCACCCGAGAGGAAGGGGCCGGAACACTGAAGCTTTCTTT

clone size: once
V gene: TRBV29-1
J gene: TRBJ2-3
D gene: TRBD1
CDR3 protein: CSVLQGIWDTQYF
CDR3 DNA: TGCAGCGTGCTACAGGGGATCTGGGATACGCAGTATTTT

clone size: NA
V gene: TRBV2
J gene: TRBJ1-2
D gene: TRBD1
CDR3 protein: CASSESDRGGYTF
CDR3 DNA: TGTGCCAGCAGTGAAAGCGACAGGGGTGGCTACACCTTC

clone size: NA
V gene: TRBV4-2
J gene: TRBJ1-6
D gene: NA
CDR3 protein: CASSQALQQDPRGSPLHF
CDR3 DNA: TGTGCCAGCAGCCAAGCTCTACAACAGGATCCCAGAGGTTCACCCCTCCACTTT

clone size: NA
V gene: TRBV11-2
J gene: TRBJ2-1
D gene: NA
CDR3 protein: CASSFRLNEQFF
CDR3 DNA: TGTGCCAGCAGCTTCAGGCTCAATGAGCAGTTCTTC